Listed here are 24 T cell receptor beta chains from one sample, sequenced in a study of blood T cell repertoires in COVID-19. Some clones are missing from TCRdb's copy, which holds only in-frame ones; the method was immunoSEQ multiplex PCR. The sample has some 250,000 clones; about nine tenths are singletons. Material for sequencing was peripheral blood. These TCRs come from a man in his 60s with acute or convalescent COVID-19.

This clone was counted a single time. The CDR3 sequence is CSAKHQEQYF. In DNA form, the CDR3 reads TGCAGTGCCAAACATCAAGAGCAGTACTTC. The gene calls are TRBV20-1 and TRBJ2-7; D gene unclear. The germline gives CDR1 DFQATT, CDR2 SNEGSKA (reference sequence). Trimming shortened V by 6 bases and J by 7 bases, and 10 bases separated the two germline ends. The length of the CDR3 is 10 residues.

The chain uses TRBV4-2 and TRBJ2-1, with no clear D. The CDR3 has 14 residues. The V gene's germline CDR1 is LGHNA and CDR2 YNFKEQ. Trimming cost V 3 bases and J 4 bases, with 10 bases left between them. CDR3 coding DNA: TGTGCCAGCAGCCATGGTCGGGTATACAATGAGCAGTTCTTC. As protein: CASSHGRVYNEQFF.

The chain couples TRBV5-5 to TRBJ1-2, with D uncertain. Germline loops: CDR1 SGHKS, CDR2 YYEKEE (reference sequence). The CDR3 extends over 14 amino acids. V dropped 1 base and J dropped 4 bases, with 11 bases sitting between them. CDR3 sequence: CASSLTRDTYGYTF. The CDR3 nucleotides read TGTGCCAGCAGCTTGACGAGAGACACCTATGGCTACACCTTC.

The rearrangement links TRBV5-1 to TRBJ2-7, with 7 nucleotides matching TRBD1. This CDR3 is 14 amino acids long. CDR1 SGHRS and CDR2 YFSETQ come from the germline V gene. J lost 4 bases, V lost 2 bases, and 6 bases had no gene match. CDR3: CASSFGQATYEQYF. CDR3 sequence (DNA): TGCGCCAGCAGCTTCGGACAGGCCACTTACGAGCAGTACTTC. Full variable domain (remainder filled in from reference TRBV5-1 and TRBJ2-7): KAGVTQTPRYLIKTRGQQVTLSCSPISGHRSVSWYQQTPGQGLQFLFEYFSETQRNKGNFPGRFSGRQFSNSRSEMNVSTLELGDSALYLCASSFGQATYEQYFGPGTRLTVT.

The gene calls are TRBV7-2 and TRBJ1-2, with D perhaps TRBD1 (6 bases). The V gene's germline CDR1 is SGHTA and CDR2 FQGNSA. The CDR3 is 15 residues long. V dropped 0 bases and J dropped 4 bases, with 12 bases sitting between them. The CDR3 loop reads CASSLAGGRGYGYTF. In nucleotides, the CDR3 is TGTGCCAGCAGCTTAGCGGGGGGGCGCGGCTATGGCTACACCTTC.

This chain uses TRBV6-2 or TRBV6-3 with TRBJ1-6; D is unresolved. Trimming stripped 2 bases from V and 9 bases from J, with 8 bases between. Germline loops: CDR1 MNHEY, CDR2 SVGEGT. This CDR3 comprises 13 residues. The chain's CDR3 is CASSYDRGSPLHF. In DNA, the CDR3 is TGTGCCAGCAGTTACGATCGGGGTTCACCCCTCCACTTT.

The genes are TRBV6-5 and TRBJ1-1; 7 nucleotides line up with TRBD1. Germline loops: CDR1 MNHEY, CDR2 SVGAGI. The CDR3 is 12 residues long. V lost 6 bases, J lost 10 bases, and 8 bases stayed unmatched. Here the CDR3 reads CASSRGQERAFF. Written as DNA, the CDR3 is TGTGCCAGCAGCCGAGGACAGGAGAGAGCTTTCTTT.

A note on this clone: One junction end does not reproduce the germline sequence, and a read error may be involved. V usage is TRBV24-1 and J usage is TRBJ2-2; D is unclear. Germline CDR1 and CDR2: KGHDR and SFDVKD. This CDR3 has 15 residues. The CDR3: CATSNFPGPSIELFF. The CDR3 DNA reads TGTGCCACCAGTAATTTCCCGGGTCCGTCAATAGAGCTGTTTTTT.

This sequence joins TRBV28 and TRBJ1-1, with 9 bases fitting TRBD1. The CDR3 covers 15 residues. Germline CDR1 reads MDHEN; CDR2 reads SYDVKM. V lost 6 bases and J lost 5; bases outside the gene matches: 10. As DNA, the CDR3 is TGTGCCAGCAGCAGTCAACAGGGGGCGCGGACTGAAGCTTTCTTT. Amino acids: CASSSQQGARTEAFF.

The rearrangement links TRBV9 to TRBJ1-1; D uncertain. This CDR3 region has 16 residues. Germline assignment: CDR1 SGDLS and CDR2 YYNGEE. Trimming shortened V by 4 bases and J by 1 base, and 17 bases separated the two germline ends. The CDR3 sequence is CASSPQAAGANTEAFF. The CDR3 DNA sequence: TGTGCCAGCAGCCCCCAGGCAGCGGGTGCGAACACTGAAGCTTTCTTT.

The rearrangement joins TRBV13 to TRBJ2-3; 9 bases are a match to TRBD2. CDR3 length equals 16 residues. V shed 3 bases and J 2 bases; nucleotides not matched to a gene: 6. The germline V gene encodes CDR1 PRHDT and CDR2 FYEKMQ (reference sequence). CDR3 in amino acids: CASSFWLAGTTDTQYF. The CDR3 nucleotides read TGTGCCAGCAGCTTTTGGCTAGCGGGGACCACAGATACGCAGTATTTT.

The chain recombines TRBV6-5 with TRBJ1-1; no definite D call. CDR1 is MNHEY and CDR2 is SVGAGI in the germline V gene. V was cut by 7 bases and J by 4 bases, with 16 bases left in between. The CDR3 has 14 amino acids. CDR3 bases: TGTGCCAGCATCCGACCGGGCCGGGGCACTGAAGCTTTCTTT. It yields the protein CASIRPGRGTEAFF.

The chain carries TRBV28 and TRBJ1-5; tentatively, D is TRBD1 (6 bases). Germline V CDR1 and CDR2: MDHEN, SYDVKM. V was shortened by 6 bases and J by 7 bases, with 16 bases between the two germline ends. The CDR3 spans 14 residues. The CDR3 sequence is CASRISNRVQPQHF. CDR3 sequence (DNA): TGTGCCAGCAGAATATCAAACAGGGTCCAGCCCCAGCATTTT.

The rearrangement joins TRBV30 to TRBJ2-5; 7 bases agree with TRBD2. Unmatched junction bases numbered 11, after V lost 0 bases and J lost 1 base. The V gene's germline CDR1 is GTSNPN and CDR2 SVGIG (reference sequence). The CDR3 runs 17 residues. CDR3 protein: CAWSVCCLAEIQETQYF. The CDR3 DNA is TGTGCCTGGAGTGTATGCTGTCTAGCGGAAATCCAAGAGACCCAGTACTTC.

This sequence joins TRBV19 and TRBJ2-1; D is undetermined. The V gene lost 5 bases and the J gene lost 10 bases, with 18 bases spanning the gap. This CDR3 comprises 14 residues. CDR1 LNHDA and CDR2 SQIVND come from the germline V gene (reference sequence). The CDR3 nucleotides read TGTGCCAGTAGTTTTCGTAAGCTAGACCCAGAGCAGTTCTTC. Residues: CASSFRKLDPEQFF.

The chain employs TRBV30 and TRBJ2-2; no clear D. CDR3 length: 14 residues. V shed 5 bases and J shed 0 bases, with 10 bases lying between them. The germline CDR1 and CDR2 sequences are GTSNPN and SVGIG (reference sequence). The DNA for the CDR3 is TGTGCCTGGCGTCCGTTAGCGAACACCGGGGAGCTGTTTTTT. This gives the protein CAWRPLANTGELFF.

This chain joins TRBV2 and TRBJ2-7, with D maybe TRBD1 (6 bases). The V end lost 3 bases, the J end lost 6 bases, and 12 bases lay between the germline ends. Germline V lookup: CDR1 SNHLY, CDR2 FYNNEI. The CDR3 has 13 amino acids. The CDR3 loop is CASSEAARGEQYF. The CDR3 DNA reads TGTGCCAGCAGTGAGGCGGCCAGGGGCGAGCAGTACTTC.

The rearrangement uses TRBV6-1 and TRBJ2-1, with 16 bases aligning to TRBD2. The length of the CDR3 is 17 residues. Germline CDR1 MNHNS, CDR2 SASEGT. With 4 bases clipped from V and 6 bases from J, the junction kept 6 bases outside the gene matches. The CDR3 loop reads CASSVGLAGGPGNEQFF. DNA of the CDR3: TGTGCCAGCAGTGTGGGACTAGCGGGAGGGCCGGGCAATGAGCAGTTCTTC.

This clone was found a few times. The rearrangement links TRBV14 to TRBJ2-1; 7 bases fit TRBD2. This CDR3 contains 18 residues. The V and J ends lost 0 bases and 7 bases, in that order; junction bases with no gene match: 15. Germline V gene sequence: CDR1 SGHDN, CDR2 FVKESK. The CDR3 reads CASSQDWGRGGPSNEQFF. In DNA, the CDR3 is TGTGCCAGCAGCCAAGATTGGGGACGGGGAGGGCCATCAAATGAGCAGTTCTTC.

The chain combines TRBV5-1 with TRBJ1-1; possibly TRBD1 for D (6 bases). Germline V gene lookup returns CDR1 SGHRS and CDR2 YFSETQ. There are 16 residues in the CDR3. Trimming took off 1 base at V and 5 bases at J, with 18 bases between the two ends. CDR3 sequence: CASSLTGGALETEAFF. DNA for the CDR3: TGCGCCAGCAGCTTGACCGGGGGGGCTCTGGAAACTGAAGCTTTCTTT.

The J gene is TRBJ1-3, the V gene TRBV30, with D perhaps matching TRBD1 (6 bases). V dropped 3 bases and J dropped 4 bases, with 16 bases sitting between them. Germline CDR1 reads GTSNPN; CDR2 reads SVGIG (reference sequence). The length of the CDR3 is 15 residues. The CDR3 DNA reads TGTGCCTGGAGCCTACCGCGGACAGTCGGAAACACCATATATTTT. Its translation is CAWSLPRTVGNTIYF.

The chain carries TRBV29-1 and TRBJ1-1; D remains unclear. The CDR3 contains 14 residues. V dropped 4 bases and J dropped 0 bases, with 12 bases sitting between them. Germline V gene lookup returns CDR1 SQVTM and CDR2 ANQGSEA. DNA for the CDR3: TGCAGCGTTGTTTTGACAACGGTGAACACTGAAGCTTTCTTT. It yields the protein CSVVLTTVNTEAFF.

The V gene is TRBV19, the J gene TRBJ2-7, with TRBD1 as a possible D gene (5 bases). The CDR3 has 13 residues. Germline assignment: CDR1 LNHDA and CDR2 SQIVND (reference sequence). Deletions cut 6 bases from V and 0 bases from J, with 9 bases between. The CDR3 here is CASRGGASYEQYF. The CDR3 nucleotides read TGTGCCAGTAGGGGTGGGGCCTCCTACGAGCAGTACTTC.

The chain is built from TRBV11-3 and TRBJ1-2; 7 bases map to TRBD1. V was pared by 4 bases and J by 5 bases, with 7 bases of the junction left unmatched. This CDR3 is 14 amino acids long. Germline loops: CDR1 SGHNT, CDR2 YENEEA. The CDR3 DNA is TGTGCCAGCAGCTGGGGAAGACAGGGTTATGGCTACACCTTC. Protein: CASSWGRQGYGYTF.